Each of the 3 T cell receptor beta chains below was sequenced from the same sample in a study of shared clonotypes between healthy human individuals. Only in-frame clones appear in the TCRdb table, and some are missing; sequencing was by immunoSEQ multiplex PCR. The data hold a few hundred thousand clones, with 90% to 98% observed a single time. Sequenced input: memory CD8+ T cells sorted from blood. Subset defined: CD45RO+ cells pooled with CCR7-negative TemRA cells. These TCRs come from a man under 40 in good health.

V is TRBV7-3 and J is TRBJ2-1, with D unclear. Germline CDR1 reads SGHTA; CDR2 reads FQGTGA. Trimming cost V 1 base and J 7 bases, with 20 bases left between them. The CDR3 consists of 17 residues. The CDR3 is CASSLIVGEMEWNEQFF. Written as DNA, the CDR3 is TGTGCCAGCAGCTTAATCGTGGGTGAGATGGAGTGGAATGAGCAGTTCTTC.

V is TRBV6-6 and J is TRBJ2-2; D is unresolved. Germline V gene lookup returns CDR1 MNHNY and CDR2 SVGAGI (reference sequence). Trimming removed 0 bases at V and 5 bases at J, with 7 bases between. CDR3 size: 14 residues. The chain's CDR3 is CASSYSIGTGELFF. CDR3 nucleotides: TGTGCCAGCAGTTACTCGATTGGGACCGGGGAGCTGTTTTTT.

The chain combines TRBV5-4 with TRBJ2-3; D remains ambiguous. In germline, CDR1 is SGHNT, CDR2 YYREEE (reference sequence). There are 15 residues in the CDR3. Trimming pared 3 bases from V and 0 bases from J, leaving 11 bases between. CDR3 amino acids: CASSSGPDSTDTQYF. The CDR3, as DNA: TGTGCCAGCAGCTCAGGACCGGATAGCACAGATACGCAGTATTTT.